What follows are 24 T cell receptor beta chains derived from one specimen sequenced in a study of blood T cell repertoires in COVID-19. Repertoires were generated with immunoSEQ multiplex PCR, while TCRdb's copy carries only in-frame clones and drops some. Of 150,000 to 200,000 clones listed, approximately 90% are singletons. What was sequenced was peripheral blood. The receptors were gathered from a man in his 60s with active or convalescent COVID-19.

The chain carries TRBV27 and TRBJ1-1, with D uncertain. V was clipped by 7 bases and J by 0 bases, with 21 bases between them. The CDR3 length is 17 residues. Per germline, CDR1 MNHEY and CDR2 SMNVEV (reference sequence). CDR3: CASTGVVVVAMNTEAFF. The CDR3 DNA reads TGTGCCAGCACCGGGGTGGTGGTGGTTGCAATGAACACTGAAGCTTTCTTT.

The genes are TRBV3-1 (or the pseudogene TRBV3-2) and TRBJ2-1, with D possibly TRBD1 on 5 matching bases. Germline V gene lookup returns CDR1 LGHDT and CDR2 YNNKEL (reference sequence). V was cut by 3 bases and J by 1 base, with 16 bases left in between. The CDR3 contains 17 residues. CDR3 residues: CASSHQFRTNSYNEQFF. In DNA, the CDR3 is TGTGCCAGCAGCCACCAATTTAGGACAAATTCCTACAATGAGCAGTTCTTC.

The chain has TRBV29-1 and TRBJ2-3; TRBD2 might be the D (5 bases). V was trimmed by 5 bases and J by 1 base, leaving 13 bases between them. The length of the CDR3 is 14 residues. Germline values: CDR1 SQVTM, CDR2 ANQGSEA. The CDR3 loop reads CSVPKGLRTDTQYF. In nucleotides, the CDR3 is TGCAGCGTTCCGAAAGGACTTCGCACAGATACGCAGTATTTT.

In DNA, the CDR3 is TGTGCCAGCAGTGGTGGGGGGGCCCGGGAGACCCAGTACTTC. This translates into CASSGGGARETQYF. The genes are TRBV5-5 and TRBJ2-5; D perhaps matches TRBD2 (7 bases). V was shortened by 5 bases and J by 5 bases, with 16 bases between the two germline ends. CDR3 length equals 14 residues. CDR1 and CDR2 from the germline V gene are SGHKS and YYEKEE (reference sequence).

The chain combines TRBV4-2 with TRBJ2-7; 7 bases are a match to TRBD1. Germline loops: CDR1 LGHNA, CDR2 YNFKEQ. This CDR3 has 14 residues. V shed 0 bases, J shed 6 bases, and the junction held 5 bases outside the gene matches. Written as DNA, the CDR3 is TGTGCCAGCAGCCAAGAACGACAGGGCGGCGAGCAGTACTTC. It specifies CASSQERQGGEQYF.

The chain combines TRBV2 with TRBJ1-6, with D perhaps matching TRBD1 (5 bases). The CDR3 has 15 residues. Germline CDR1 reads SNHLY; CDR2 reads FYNNEI. Trimming took 2 bases from V and 10 from J, leaving 15 bases between them. CDR3 region: CASSERHGGTSPLHF. The CDR3, as DNA: TGTGCCAGCAGTGAACGACACGGGGGTACCTCACCCCTCCACTTT. The entire variable domain, with the rest obtained from reference TRBV2 and TRBJ1-6, is as follows: EPEVTQTPSHQVTQMGQEVILRCVPISNHLYFYWYRQILGQKVEFLVSFYNNEISEKSEIFDDQFSVERPDGSNFTLKIRSTKLEDSAMYFCASSERHGGTSPLHFGNGTRLTVT.

The rearrangement joins TRBV7-2 to TRBJ2-2, with a possible D match to TRBD1 (6 bases). Per the germline V gene, CDR1 is SGHTA and CDR2 is FQGNSA. The V end lost 10 bases, the J end lost 3 bases, and 18 bases lay between the germline ends. This CDR3 has 15 residues. The CDR3 region is CATHFRDTDTGELFF. In DNA form, the CDR3 reads TGTGCCACCCACTTCCGGGACACTGACACCGGGGAGCTGTTTTTT. The variable domain in full, completed from reference TRBV7-2 and TRBJ2-2, reads GAGVSQSPSNKVTEKGKDVELRCDPISGHTALYWYRQSLGQGLEFLIYFQGNSAPDKSGLPSDRFSAERTGGSVSTLTIQRTQQEDSAVYLCATHFRDTDTGELFFGEGSRLTVL.

This clone was counted many times. J is TRBJ2-5 and V is TRBV14, with 8 bases aligning to TRBD2. The ends lost 4 bases at V and 5 bases at J; junction bases unmatched: 12. This CDR3 comprises 16 residues. Germline V gives CDR1 SGHDN, CDR2 FVKESK. In nucleotides, the CDR3 is TGTGCCAGCAGCCCAACGTTGGCGGGGGGCCGGGAGACCCAGTACTTC. This codes for CASSPTLAGGRETQYF.

The rearrangement links TRBV5-1 to TRBJ2-7; 13 nucleotides agree with TRBD2. The V gene end was trimmed by 0 bases and the J gene end by 5 bases; junction bases not matched to a gene: 5. The CDR3 contains 16 residues. CDR1 is SGHRS, CDR2 YFSETQ, per germline. The CDR3 nucleotides read TGCGCCAGCAGCTTGGGACTAGCGGGGGGCCAGAACGAGCAGTACTTC. It specifies CASSLGLAGGQNEQYF.

This clone was seen only once. The gene calls are TRBV2 and TRBJ1-1, with 7 nucleotides matching TRBD1. The CDR3 covers 15 residues. The germline CDR1 and CDR2 sequences are SNHLY and FYNNEI. V lost 1 base, J lost 5 bases, and 7 bases stayed unmatched. The CDR3 region is CASSEDEGARTEAFF. The CDR3 coding sequence is TGTGCCAGCAGTGAAGACGAGGGGGCGAGGACTGAAGCTTTCTTT.

This clone showed up just a few times. V and J are TRBV4-1 and TRBJ1-6; tentative D call: TRBD1 (5 bases). In germline, CDR1 is MGHRA, CDR2 YSYEKL. V lost 4 bases to trimming and J lost 10 bases, with 8 bases between them. The CDR3 runs to 12 residues. The CDR3 spells CASSPRGSPLHF. Written as DNA, the CDR3 is TGCGCCAGCAGCCCCCGGGGGTCACCCCTCCACTTT.

The rearrangement uses TRBV2 and TRBJ1-2; 12 nucleotides match TRBD1. This CDR3 comprises 17 residues. The germline V gene has CDR1 SNHLY and CDR2 FYNNEI. Trimming at V came to 2 bases and at J to 3 bases, leaving 7 bases not matched to a gene. The CDR3 nucleotides are TGTGCCAGCAGTGAATTCTCTGGGACAGGGGGCGACTATGGCTACACCTTC. It codes for CASSEFSGTGGDYGYTF.

This clone is a singleton in its sample. The chain carries TRBV7-3 and TRBJ1-2, with D unresolved. CDR3 length equals 13 residues. Trimming stripped 1 base from V and 2 bases from J, with 5 bases between. Germline V gene sequence: CDR1 SGHTA, CDR2 FQGTGA. For the CDR3, the DNA is TGTGCCAGCAGCTTAAACTTCAACTATGGCTACACCTTC. Its protein is CASSLNFNYGYTF.

This chain links TRBV12-5 with TRBJ2-7; possibly TRBD2 for D (5 bases). CDR1 LGHNT and CDR2 FRNRAP come from the germline V gene. V shed 0 bases and J shed 3 bases, with 12 bases lying between them. The CDR3 loop spans 15 amino acids. The CDR3 sequence: CASGLVLGEHYEQYF. In DNA, the CDR3 is TGTGCTAGTGGTTTGGTTCTCGGGGAGCACTACGAGCAGTACTTC.

Here the CDR3 DNA reads TGTGCCAGCAGAACCCCCGCGGGACTAGCGGCCATTGAGCAGTTCTTC. Translated: CASRTPAGLAAIEQFF. The V gene is TRBV2, the J gene TRBJ2-1, with 11 nucleotides matching TRBD2. The CDR3 has 16 amino acids. From germline, CDR1 is SNHLY and CDR2 FYNNEI. Unmatched junction bases numbered 13, after V lost 6 bases and J lost 9 bases.

With regard to this clone: The same CDR3 can be traced to other DNA sequences in this sample. V and J are TRBV12-5 and TRBJ2-7; perhaps TRBD1 as D (7 bases). Germline CDR1 LGHNT, CDR2 FRNRAP. This CDR3 contains 12 residues. V was trimmed by 5 bases and J by 4 bases, leaving 9 bases between them. CDR3 sequence (DNA): TGTGCTAGTGGTGCAGGGGGGTACGAGCAGTACTTC. Translated, it gives CASGAGGYEQYF.

This chain links TRBV18 with TRBJ1-4; D gene uncertain. The V and J ends lost 3 bases and 0 bases respectively, with 11 bases between them. Germline loops: CDR1 KGHSH, CDR2 LQKENI. The length of the CDR3 is 16 residues. CDR3 sequence reads: CASSPLMEATNEKLFF. In DNA form, the CDR3 reads TGTGCCAGCTCACCCCTCATGGAGGCAACTAATGAAAAACTGTTTTTT.

This clone was seen just once. The V and J genes are TRBV3-1 (or the pseudogene TRBV3-2) and TRBJ2-1; 10 bases are shared with TRBD2. The CDR3 covers 17 residues. Per the germline V gene, CDR1 is LGHDT and CDR2 is YNNKEL (reference sequence). The junction had 6 bases not matched to a gene; V was cut back by 0 bases and J by 4 bases. Here the CDR3 DNA reads TGTGCCAGCAGCCAAGATCGTTGGACTAGCGGTTACAATGAGCAGTTCTTC. As protein: CASSQDRWTSGYNEQFF.

This sequence joins TRBV6-5 and TRBJ1-2; 7 bases align to TRBD1. Germline CDR1 MNHEY, CDR2 SVGAGI. Trimming at V came to 6 bases and at J to 7 bases, leaving 8 bases not matched to a gene. The CDR3 covers 13 residues. CDR3 DNA: TGTGCCAGCAGCATGACAGGGAGATCTGGCTACACCTTC. Translation: CASSMTGRSGYTF.

This sequence joins TRBV3-1 (or the pseudogene TRBV3-2) and TRBJ1-4, with TRBD1 as a possible D gene (6 bases). The CDR3 runs to 14 residues. Germline loops: CDR1 LGHDT, CDR2 YNNKEL (reference sequence). Trimming stripped 1 base from V and 8 bases from J, with 11 bases between. CDR3 residues: CASSQAQGPEKLFF. In DNA, the CDR3 is TGTGCCAGCAGCCAAGCACAGGGACCCGAAAAACTGTTTTTT.

This chain connects TRBV5-1 to TRBJ1-2; 7 positions agree with TRBD1. Per germline, CDR1 SGHRS and CDR2 YFSETQ. The length of the CDR3 is 14 residues. Trimming at V came to 0 bases and at J to 2 bases, leaving 1 base not matched to a gene. The CDR3 DNA follows: TGCGCCAGCAGCTTGGGGACAGGAAACTATGGCTACACCTTC. Its protein is CASSLGTGNYGYTF.

Only a few counts were recorded for this clone. J is TRBJ1-5 and V is TRBV5-1; TRBD1 matches at 7 bases. The V segment lost 4 bases and the J segment 6 bases; nucleotides outside the gene matches: 10. The CDR3 consists of 15 residues. The V gene's germline CDR1 is SGHRS and CDR2 YFSETQ. CDR3 loop: CASSDGTASGQPQHF. CDR3 sequence (DNA): TGCGCCAGCAGCGACGGGACAGCCTCAGGTCAGCCCCAGCATTTT.

The gene calls are TRBV5-1 and TRBJ2-3; TRBD1 might be the D (7 bases). Germline CDR1 reads SGHRS; CDR2 reads YFSETQ. V lost 0 bases to trimming and J lost 1 base, with 15 bases between them. The CDR3 sequence is 17 residues long. DNA of the CDR3: TGCGCCAGCAGCTTGGTCCTTCGGGGGACAGGCACAGATACGCAGTATTTT. It codes for CASSLVLRGTGTDTQYF.

The chain joins TRBV19 to TRBJ2-3; perhaps TRBD2 as D (5 bases). V was trimmed by 3 bases and J by 0 bases, leaving 16 bases between them. The germline gives CDR1 LNHDA, CDR2 SQIVND (reference sequence). The CDR3 extends over 17 amino acids. The chain's CDR3 is CASSMFSARTSTDTQYF. In nucleotides, the CDR3 is TGTGCCAGTAGTATGTTCAGCGCAAGGACTAGCACAGATACGCAGTATTTT.